The sequence of this T cell receptor (beta chain) was determined in a study of T cells after yellow fever vaccination. The CDR3 has 14 amino acids. V was shortened by 0 bases and J by 6 bases, with 11 bases between the two germline ends. Germline lookup yields CDR1 LNHNV and CDR2 YYDKDF (reference sequence). In TCRdb, the 5' RACE reads were re-called with MiXCR into one record per CDR3 protein. In the table there are about 69,000 distinct CDR3 sequences, around 5% of which are singletons. In its sample, this clonotype was seen many times. The V call is TRBV15, the J call TRBJ1-2; D gene unclear. The sequences come from CD4+ T cells sorted from PBMCs, collected around 15 days after the first yellow fever vaccination. This receptor was taken from a man aged 18 to 29 who received the YFV17D yellow fever vaccine. This CDR3 reads CATSRDLVGDGYTF. The CDR3 DNA reads TGTGCCACCAGCAGAGACCTCGTCGGAGATGGCTACACCTTC.